The rows below give T cell receptor beta chains drawn from one sample of a study of cytotoxic CD8 clonotypes in ibrutinib-treated CLL. Assay: immunoSEQ multiplex PCR; the TCRdb copy retains only in-frame clones and omits some. The sample yields about 120,000 clones, 58% seen once. The material was PBMCs, obtained after 24 months of ibrutinib treatment. The receptors were sampled from a human donor with chronic lymphocytic leukemia. CDR3s include the opening cysteine and the closing phenylalanine or tryptophan.

>TRBV5-4|TRBJ1-2|14
CASSLASGTYGYTF
>TRBV15|TRBJ1-5|15
CATSIEGGPNQPQHF
>TRBV5-1|TRBJ2-7|12
CASRGTGWEQYF
>TRBV5-5|TRBJ1-2|14
CASSLSDGNYGYTF
>TRBV28|TRBJ1-1|12
CASSRAGGEAFF
>TRBV30|TRBJ1-2|13
CAWSVGGSQGYTF
>TRBV28|TRBJ1-2|15
CASSFPPGQGNGYTF
>TRBV7-2|TRBJ1-3|13
CASSLASMNTIYF
>TRBV7-2|TRBJ1-6|19
CASSLSRWTGGAYNSPLHF
>TRBV11-2|TRBJ2-1|18
CASRPSGAGGGSYNEQFF
>TRBV7-3|TRBJ2-6|13
CASSLGGANVLTF
>TRBV5-1|TRBJ2-7|15
CASSLRGQVLHEQYF
>TRBV4-1|TRBJ2-3|17
CASKLRTGDSSTDTQYF
>TRBV21-1|TRBJ2-6|17
CASSKALGGSGANVLTF
>TRBV25-1|TRBJ2-5|13
CASNGGARETQYF
>TRBV27|TRBJ1-4|13
CASSPATNEKLFF
>TRBV9|TRBJ2-5|15
CASSVSSVGGETQYF
>TRBV15|TRBJ1-5|15
CATSRGQNSNQPQHF
>TRBV14|TRBJ2-1|13
CASSPSSSGEQFF
>TRBV6-1|TRBJ1-2|13
CASSGTGIGGYTF
>TRBV7-6|TRBJ2-1|17
CASSQDAAGTSYNEQFF
>TRBV5-6|TRBJ1-2|12
CASSLAWAGYTF
>TRBV7-2|TRBJ2-7|11
CASSLLYEQYF
>TRBV7-2|TRBJ2-2|15
CASSLGFPGAGELFF
>TRBV9|TRBJ1-2|13
CASSPVGGSGYTF
>TRBV19|TRBJ1-1|16
CASSISTGRWDTEAFF
>TRBV9|TRBJ2-3|13
CASSGLGPDTQYF
>TRBV4-1|TRBJ2-5|16
CASSQDLLGNQETQYF
>TRBV5-1|TRBJ2-3|16
CASSLGDRVGTDTQYF
>TRBV11-3|TRBJ2-7|15
CASSLRSGGSYEQYF
>TRBV19|TRBJ1-3|16
CASSPDSSSPGNTIYF
>TRBV5-1|TRBJ1-2|13
CASRGPGYYGYTF
>TRBV6-6|TRBJ2-1|13
CASSMDRANEQFF
>TRBV27|TRBJ1-6|12
CASSDDSRTLHF
>TRBV29-1|TRBJ2-7|13
CSVEDRDSYEQYF